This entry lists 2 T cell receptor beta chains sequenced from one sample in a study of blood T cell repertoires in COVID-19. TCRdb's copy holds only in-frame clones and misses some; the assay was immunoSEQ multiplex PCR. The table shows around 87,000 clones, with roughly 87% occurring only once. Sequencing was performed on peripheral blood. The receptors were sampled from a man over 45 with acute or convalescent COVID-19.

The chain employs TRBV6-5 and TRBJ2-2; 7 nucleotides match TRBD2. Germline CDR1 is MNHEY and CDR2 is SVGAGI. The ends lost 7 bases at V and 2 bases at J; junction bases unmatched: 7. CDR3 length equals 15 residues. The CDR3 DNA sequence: TGTGCCAGCAAAAGACCGGGACTAAACACCGGGGAGCTGTTTTTT. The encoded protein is CASKRPGLNTGELFF.

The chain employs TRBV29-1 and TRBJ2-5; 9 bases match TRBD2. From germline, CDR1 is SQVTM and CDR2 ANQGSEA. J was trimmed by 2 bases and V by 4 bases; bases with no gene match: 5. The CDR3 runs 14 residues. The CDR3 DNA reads TGCAGCGTTGCTAGCGGGGCTAAACAAGAGACCCAGTACTTC. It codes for CSVASGAKQETQYF. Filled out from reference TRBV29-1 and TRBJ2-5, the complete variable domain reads SAVISQKPSRDICQRGTSLTIQCQVDSQVTMMFWYRQQPGQSLTLIATANQGSEATYESGFVIDKFPISRPNLTFSTLTVSNMSPEDSSIYLCSVASGAKQETQYFGPGTRLLVL.